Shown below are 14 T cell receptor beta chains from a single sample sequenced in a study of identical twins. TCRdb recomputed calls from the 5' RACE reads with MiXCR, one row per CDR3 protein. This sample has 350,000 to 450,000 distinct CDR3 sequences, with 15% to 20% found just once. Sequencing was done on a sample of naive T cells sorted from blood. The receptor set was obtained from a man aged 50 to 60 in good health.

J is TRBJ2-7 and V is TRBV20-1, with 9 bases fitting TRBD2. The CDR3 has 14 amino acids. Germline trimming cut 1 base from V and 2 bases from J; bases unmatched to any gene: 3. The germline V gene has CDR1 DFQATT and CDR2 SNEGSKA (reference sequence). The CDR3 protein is CSARVSGRPYEQYF. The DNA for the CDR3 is TGCAGTGCTAGAGTTAGCGGGAGACCCTACGAGCAGTACTTC.

Written as DNA, the CDR3 is TGTGCCAGCAGTTCTCCCTGGAAGGGGGACTACAATGAGCAGTTCTTC. Amino acids: CASSSPWKGDYNEQFF. The chain carries TRBV27 and TRBJ2-1, with D possibly matching TRBD1 (6 bases). The CDR3 totals 16 residues. The ends were cut back, 4 bases at V and 3 bases at J, with 16 bases in the middle. CDR1 and CDR2 from the germline V gene are MNHEY and SMNVEV (reference sequence).

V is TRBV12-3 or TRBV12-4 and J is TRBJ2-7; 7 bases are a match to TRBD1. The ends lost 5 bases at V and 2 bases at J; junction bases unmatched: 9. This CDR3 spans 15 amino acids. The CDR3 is CASSATGTATYEQYF. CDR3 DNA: TGTGCCAGCAGTGCGACCGGGACAGCCACCTACGAGCAGTACTTC.

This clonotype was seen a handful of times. The CDR3, as DNA: TGTGCCAGCAGCTCGATCCGGGACAGGGGGTACGAGCAGTACTTC. Translation gives CASSSIRDRGYEQYF. The V and J genes are TRBV21-1 and TRBJ2-7; whether TRBD1, the table's D call, matches the DNA was not checked. TRBV21-1 is shown as a pseudogene. The CDR3 runs 15 residues.

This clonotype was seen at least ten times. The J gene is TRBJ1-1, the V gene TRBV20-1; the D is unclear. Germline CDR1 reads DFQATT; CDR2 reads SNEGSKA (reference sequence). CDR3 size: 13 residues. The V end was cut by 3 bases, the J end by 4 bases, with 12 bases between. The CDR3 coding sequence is TGCAGTGCTAGTGAGGGATTTCTCACTGAAGCTTTCTTT. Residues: CSASEGFLTEAFF.

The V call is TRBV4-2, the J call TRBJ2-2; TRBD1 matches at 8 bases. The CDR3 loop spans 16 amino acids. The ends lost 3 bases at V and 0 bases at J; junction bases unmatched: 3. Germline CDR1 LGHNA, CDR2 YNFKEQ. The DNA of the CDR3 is TGTGCCAGCAGCCAGTACAGGGGGGCGAACACCGGGGAGCTGTTTTTT. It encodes CASSQYRGANTGELFF.

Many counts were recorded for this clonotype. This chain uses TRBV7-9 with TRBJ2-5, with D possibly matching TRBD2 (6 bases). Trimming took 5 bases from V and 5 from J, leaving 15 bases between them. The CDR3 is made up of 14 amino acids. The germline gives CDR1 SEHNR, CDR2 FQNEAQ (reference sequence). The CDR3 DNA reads TGTGCCAGCAGCACCACGACTAGGGGCGAGACCCAGTACTTC. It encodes CASSTTTRGETQYF.

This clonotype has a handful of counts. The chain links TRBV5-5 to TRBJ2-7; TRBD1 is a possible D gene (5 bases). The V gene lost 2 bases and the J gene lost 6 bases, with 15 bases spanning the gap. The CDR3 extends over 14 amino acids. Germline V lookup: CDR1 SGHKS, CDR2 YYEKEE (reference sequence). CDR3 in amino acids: CASSFVRDVGEQYF. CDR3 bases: TGTGCCAGCAGCTTCGTCAGGGATGTTGGCGAGCAGTACTTC.

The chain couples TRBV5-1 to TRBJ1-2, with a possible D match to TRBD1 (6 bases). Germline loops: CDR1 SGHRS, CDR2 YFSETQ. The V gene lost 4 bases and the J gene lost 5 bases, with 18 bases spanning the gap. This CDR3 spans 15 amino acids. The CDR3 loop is CASSTNRDSIYGYTF. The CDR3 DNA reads TGCGCCAGCAGCACAAACAGGGATTCTATTTATGGCTACACCTTC.

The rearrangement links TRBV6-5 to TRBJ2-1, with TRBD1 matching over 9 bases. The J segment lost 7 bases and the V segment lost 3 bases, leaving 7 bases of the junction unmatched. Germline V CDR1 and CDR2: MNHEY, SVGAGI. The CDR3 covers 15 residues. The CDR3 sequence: CASSYVDRGENEQFF. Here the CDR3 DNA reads TGTGCCAGCAGTTATGTGGACAGGGGTGAGAATGAGCAGTTCTTC.

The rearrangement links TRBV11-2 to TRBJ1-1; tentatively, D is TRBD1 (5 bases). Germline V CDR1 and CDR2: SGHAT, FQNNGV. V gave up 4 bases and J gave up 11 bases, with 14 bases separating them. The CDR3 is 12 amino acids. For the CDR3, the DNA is TGTGCCAGCAGCTCAACGGGGCTTACGGCTTTCTTT. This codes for CASSSTGLTAFF.

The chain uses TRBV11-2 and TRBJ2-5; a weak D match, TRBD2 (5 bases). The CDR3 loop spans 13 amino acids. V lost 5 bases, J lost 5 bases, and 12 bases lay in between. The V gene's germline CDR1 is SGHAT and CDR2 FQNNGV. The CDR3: CASSRASGETQYF. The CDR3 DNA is TGTGCCAGCAGCCGGGCCTCGGGGGAGACCCAGTACTTC.

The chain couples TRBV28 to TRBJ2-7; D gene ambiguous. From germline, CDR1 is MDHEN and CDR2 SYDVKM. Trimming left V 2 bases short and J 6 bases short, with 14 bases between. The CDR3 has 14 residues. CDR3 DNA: TGTGCCAGCAGTTTAATGGCAGGTTTGATCGAGCAGTACTTC. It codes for CASSLMAGLIEQYF.

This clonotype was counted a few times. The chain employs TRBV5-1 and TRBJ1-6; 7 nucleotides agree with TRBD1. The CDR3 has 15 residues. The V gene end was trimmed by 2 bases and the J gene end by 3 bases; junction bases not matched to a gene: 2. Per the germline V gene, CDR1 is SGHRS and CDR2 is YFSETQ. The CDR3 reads CASSFGTDYNSPLHF. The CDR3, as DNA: TGCGCCAGCAGCTTCGGGACAGACTATAATTCACCCCTCCACTTT. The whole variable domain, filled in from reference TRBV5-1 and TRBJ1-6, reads KAGVTQTPRYLIKTRGQQVTLSCSPISGHRSVSWYQQTPGQGLQFLFEYFSETQRNKGNFPGRFSGRQFSNSRSEMNVSTLELGDSALYLCASSFGTDYNSPLHFGNGTRLTVT.